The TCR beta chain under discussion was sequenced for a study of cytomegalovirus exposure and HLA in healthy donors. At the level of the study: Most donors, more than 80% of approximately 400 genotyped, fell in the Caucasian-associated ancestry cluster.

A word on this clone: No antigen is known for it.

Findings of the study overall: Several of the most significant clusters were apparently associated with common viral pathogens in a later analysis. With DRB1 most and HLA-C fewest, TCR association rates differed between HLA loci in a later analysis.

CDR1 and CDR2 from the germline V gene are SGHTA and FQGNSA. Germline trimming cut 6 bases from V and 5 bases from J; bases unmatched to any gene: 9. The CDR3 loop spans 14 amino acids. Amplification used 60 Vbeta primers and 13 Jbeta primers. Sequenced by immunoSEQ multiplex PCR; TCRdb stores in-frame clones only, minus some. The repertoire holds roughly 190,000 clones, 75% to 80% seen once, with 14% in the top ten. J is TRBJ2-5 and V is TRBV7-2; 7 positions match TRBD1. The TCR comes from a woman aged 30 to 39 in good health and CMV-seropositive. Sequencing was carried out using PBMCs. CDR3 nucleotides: TGTGCCAGCAGTCGTGCTGGCAGGGGGGAGACCCAGTACTTC. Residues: CASSRAGRGETQYF.